This is a list of T cell receptor beta chains from one sample in a study of T cells expressing NK-cell markers. TCRdb reprocessed the 5' RACE reads and stores each CDR3 protein as one record, lacking DNA. The sample totals 550,000 or so distinct CDR3 sequences. The sequencing sample was made of blood T cells: a sorted CD56 or NKG2C T cell subset, CD4+ or CD8+ T cells, or bulk PBMC T cells (not recorded which). The receptors shown here come from a man aged 18-30 years in good health. The CDR3 runs from the conserved cysteine through the conserved F or W.

J: TRBJ2-5
V: TRBV24-1
CDR3: CATSDRTGFEETQYF

J: TRBJ2-1
V: TRBV6-5
CDR3: CASSLGLAGVGEQFF

J: TRBJ1-2
V: TRBV10-3
CDR3: CAISWTGESYGYTF

J: TRBJ2-2
V: TRBV11-2
CDR3: CASSLEVGGGADTGELFF

J: TRBJ1-4
V: TRBV3-1
CDR3: CASSQKNEKLFF

J: TRBJ2-1
V: TRBV29-1
CDR3: CSVGGGTSSYNEQFF

J: TRBJ2-4
V: TRBV5-5
CDR3: CASSFGLAGGGAKNIQYF

J: TRBJ1-3
V: TRBV20-1
CDR3: CSAWFGGNTIYF

J: TRBJ2-7
V: TRBV5-1
CDR3: CASSLVLGVAEPYEQYF

J: TRBJ2-1
V: TRBV6-2/TRBV6-3
CDR3: CASSPLRLETNEQFF

J: TRBJ2-1
V: TRBV20-1
CDR3: CSALTASAFYNEQFF

J: TRBJ1-2
V: TRBV3-1
CDR3: CASSSAPGDYGYTF

J: TRBJ2-7
V: TRBV5-6
CDR3: CASSFRDRPYEQYF

J: TRBJ2-1
V: TRBV29-1
CDR3: CGAVAHGDEQFF

J: TRBJ2-1
V: TRBV27
CDR3: CASSLIPPTSPYNEQFF

J: TRBJ1-2
V: TRBV12-5
CDR3: CASGLDQGLGGYTF

J: TRBJ2-7
V: TRBV27
CDR3: CASRPSHSSYEQYF

J: TRBJ1-1
V: TRBV15
CDR3: CATSREDPWGMNTEAFF

J: TRBJ2-1
V: TRBV6-2/TRBV6-3
CDR3: CASSYPTLAGTYNEQFF

J: TRBJ1-1
V: TRBV28
CDR3: CASSFVSLGTEAFF

J: TRBJ1-1
V: TRBV5-1
CDR3: CASSFDRGQQVTEAFF

J: TRBJ2-1
V: TRBV6-2/TRBV6-3
CDR3: CASSQILNEQFF

J: TRBJ2-5
V: TRBV3-1
CDR3: CASSQERLGRYQETQYF

J: TRBJ2-1
V: TRBV11-1
CDR3: CASTQTGSPDNEQFF

J: TRBJ2-1
V: TRBV6-5
CDR3: CASSYEGQQFF

J: TRBJ1-2
V: TRBV6-1
CDR3: CASRLYSAPNYGYTF

J: TRBJ2-1
V: TRBV2
CDR3: CASSGNRAGNEQFF

J: TRBJ2-1
V: TRBV4-3
CDR3: CASSDNTKRTNEQFF

J: TRBJ1-1
V: TRBV10-3
CDR3: CAISDRARTEAFF

J: TRBJ1-4
V: TRBV28
CDR3: CASNRDSLEKLFF

J: TRBJ2-3
V: TRBV24-1
CDR3: CATSDLCFGSVAVIDTQYF

J: TRBJ1-1
V: TRBV6-1
CDR3: CASSEPGQGSEAFF

J: TRBJ2-7
V: TRBV27
CDR3: CASSLGAEGYGEQYF

J: TRBJ2-1
V: TRBV27
CDR3: CASRGIANSYNEQFF

J: TRBJ2-1
V: TRBV29-1
CDR3: CSVEEGISPSYNEQFF

J: TRBJ2-2
V: TRBV28
CDR3: CASSLWAAAGELFF

J: TRBJ2-2
V: TRBV7-8
CDR3: CASSPMTGTIHVGELFF

J: TRBJ1-5
V: TRBV10-2
CDR3: CASSVGVYSNQPQHF

J: TRBJ1-5
V: TRBV28
CDR3: CASSLGLGSFGQPQHF

J: TRBJ2-7
V: TRBV20-1
CDR3: CSAREGLDFHEQYF